This T cell receptor beta chain was sequenced for a study of shared clonotypes between healthy human individuals. Findings of the study overall: Across subsets, estimated richness was generally greater for naive than for memory populations.

Remarks on this clone: Its target is not known.

V dropped 2 bases and J dropped 4 bases, with 6 bases sitting between them. The CDR3 spans 12 residues. The germline V gene has CDR1 SGHAT and CDR2 FQNNGV. The assay used deep level. In the source study's methods: Sequence data from immunoSEQ were junction-only and lacked quality scores; consequently, filtering differed. Produced via immunoSEQ multiplex PCR; TCRdb's table is partial and in-frame only. That table supplies the V and J calls and clone size; D and trimming were determined from the DNA. The sample lists about 1.1 million clones, around three quarters seen once, with roughly 0.82% in the top ten.

The source material was memory CD4+ T cells from PBMCs. Subset denoted: CD45RA-negative fraction. This receptor was identified in a young man in good health. Some clones in this sample may be carry-over from other donors' samples. The rearrangement joins TRBV11-2 to TRBJ2-7; D gene unclear. The CDR3 coding sequence is TGTGCCAGCAGCTTATTTAGGTACGAGCAGTACTTC. Residues: CASSLFRYEQYF.